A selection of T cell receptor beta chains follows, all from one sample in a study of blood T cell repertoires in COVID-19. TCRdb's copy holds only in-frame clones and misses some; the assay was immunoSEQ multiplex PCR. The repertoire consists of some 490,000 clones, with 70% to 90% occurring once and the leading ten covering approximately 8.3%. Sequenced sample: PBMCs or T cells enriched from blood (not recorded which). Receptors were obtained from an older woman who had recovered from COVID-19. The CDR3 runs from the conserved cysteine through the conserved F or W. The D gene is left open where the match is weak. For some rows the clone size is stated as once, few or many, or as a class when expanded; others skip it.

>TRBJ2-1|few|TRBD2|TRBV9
CASSAGLVNEQFF
TGTGCCAGCAGCGCCGGACTAGTGAATGAGCAGTTCTTC
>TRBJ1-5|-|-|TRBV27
CASSLVWQGRNQPQHF
TGTGCCAGCAGTTTAGTTTGGCAGGGCCGCAATCAGCCCCAGCATTTT
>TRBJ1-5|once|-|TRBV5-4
CASSLDRSNQPQHF
TGTGCCAGCAGCTTAGACAGAAGCAATCAGCCCCAGCATTTT
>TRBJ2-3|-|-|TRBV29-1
CSVTGLDTQYF
TGCAGCGTCACCGGTTTGGATACGCAGTATTTT
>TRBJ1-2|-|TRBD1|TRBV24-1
CATRAAGGNYGYTF
TGTGCCACCAGGGCGGCAGGGGGTAACTATGGCTACACCTTC
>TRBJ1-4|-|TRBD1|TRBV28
CASKKYRGLNEKLFF
TGTGCCAGCAAAAAATACAGGGGGTTAAATGAAAAACTGTTTTTT
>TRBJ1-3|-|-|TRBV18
CASSPPRQRPSGNTIYF
TGTGCCAGCTCACCCCCGAGACAGCGACCCTCTGGAAACACCATATATTTT
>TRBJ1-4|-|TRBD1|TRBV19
CASSITGGAEKLFF
TGTGCCAGTAGTATTACAGGGGGTGCTGAAAAACTGTTTTTT
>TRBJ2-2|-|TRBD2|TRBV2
CASRQLAGGTGELFF
TGTGCCAGCAGGCAACTAGCGGGGGGCACCGGGGAGCTGTTTTTT
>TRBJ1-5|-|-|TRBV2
CASRGEGSGNQPQHF
TGTGCCAGCAGGGGAGAGGGATCGGGCAATCAGCCCCAGCATTTT
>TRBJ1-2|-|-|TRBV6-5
CAASGENGYTF
TGTGCCGCGTCAGGGGAAAATGGCTACACCTTC
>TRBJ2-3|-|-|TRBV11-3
CASSPSGRGQRTDTQYF
TGTGCCAGCAGCCCGTCAGGTCGGGGACAACGCACAGATACGCAGTATTTT
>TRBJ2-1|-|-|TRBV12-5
CASGWSGNEQFF
TGTGCTAGTGGTTGGAGTGGCAATGAGCAGTTCTTC
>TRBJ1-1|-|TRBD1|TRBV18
CASSPGTGGRNTEAFF
TGTGCCAGCTCTCCTGGGACAGGGGGCCGGAACACTGAAGCTTTCTTT
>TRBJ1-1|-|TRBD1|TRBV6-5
CASRSGTGNTEAFF
TGTGCCAGCAGATCCGGGACAGGGAACACTGAAGCTTTCTTT
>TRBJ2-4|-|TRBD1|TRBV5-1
CASSETGALAKNIQYF
TGCGCCAGCAGCGAGACAGGGGCGCTAGCCAAAAACATTCAGTACTTC
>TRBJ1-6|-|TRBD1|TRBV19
CASSKGTGVLFLGSPLHF
TGTGCCAGTAGTAAAGGGACAGGGGTTCTATTCCTCGGATCACCCCTCCACTTT
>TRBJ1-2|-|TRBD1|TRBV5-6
CASSVDRGYGYTF
TGTGCCAGCAGCGTAGACAGGGGCTATGGCTACACCTTC
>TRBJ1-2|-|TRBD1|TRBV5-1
CASSFGGQGAGYTF
TGCGCCAGCAGCTTTGGAGGACAGGGGGCAGGCTACACCTTC
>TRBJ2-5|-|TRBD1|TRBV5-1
CASSSGPGQGAETQYF
TGCGCTAGCAGCAGTGGGCCGGGACAGGGGGCAGAGACCCAGTACTTC
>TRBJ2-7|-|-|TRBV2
CASSELAWGYEQYF
TGTGCCAGCAGTGAACTAGCGTGGGGCTACGAGCAGTACTTC
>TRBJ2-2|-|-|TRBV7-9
CASRPQGGTGELFF
TGTGCCAGCAGGCCCCAGGGTGGCACCGGGGAGCTGTTTTTT
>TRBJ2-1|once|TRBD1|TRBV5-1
CASRKGADEQFF
TGCGCCAGCAGAAAGGGGGCAGATGAGCAGTTCTTC
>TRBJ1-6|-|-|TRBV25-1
CASTNRDLGSPLHF
TGTGCCAGCACCAACCGGGACTTGGGTTCACCCCTCCACTTT
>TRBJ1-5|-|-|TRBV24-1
CATSDLEGDQPQHF
TGTGCCACCAGTGATTTAGAGGGGGACCAGCCCCAGCATTTT
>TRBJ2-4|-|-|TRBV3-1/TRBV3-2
CASSASGTKNIQYF
TGTGCCAGCAGCGCGAGCGGAACCAAAAACATTCAGTACTTC
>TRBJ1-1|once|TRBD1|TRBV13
CASSRTGTGFTEAFF
TGTGCCAGCAGCCGTACCGGGACAGGGTTCACTGAAGCTTTCTTT
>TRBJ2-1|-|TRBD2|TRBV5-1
CASSLDPAGVQDEQFF
TGCGCCAGCAGCTTGGATCCAGCGGGGGTTCAGGATGAGCAGTTCTTC
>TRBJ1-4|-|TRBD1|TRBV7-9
CASSLALSRRGREKLFF
TGTGCCAGCAGCTTAGCGCTAAGTCGGAGGGGGCGTGAAAAACTGTTTTTT
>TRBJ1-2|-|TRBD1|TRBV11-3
CASSLKDGTGTPNYGYTF
TGTGCCAGCAGCTTAAAAGACGGGACAGGGACACCTAACTATGGCTACACCTTC
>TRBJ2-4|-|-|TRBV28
CASSGGVAKNIQYF
TGTGCCAGCAGTGGAGGGGTGGCCAAAAACATTCAGTACTTC
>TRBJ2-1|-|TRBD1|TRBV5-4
CASSSWDRPSYNEQFF
TGTGCCAGCAGCTCCTGGGACAGACCCTCCTACAATGAGCAGTTCTTC
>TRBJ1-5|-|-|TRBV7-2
CASSLGFLSNQPQHF
TGTGCCAGCAGCTTAGGTTTCCTTAGCAATCAGCCCCAGCATTTT
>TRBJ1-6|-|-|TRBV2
CASSTYRDSPLHF
TGTGCCAGCAGTACGTACAGGGATTCACCCCTCCACTTT
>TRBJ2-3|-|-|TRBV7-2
CASSQGGSTDTQYF
TGTGCCAGCAGCCAAGGGGGTTCCACAGATACGCAGTATTTT
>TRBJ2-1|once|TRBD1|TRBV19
CASTLGQGRFEQFF
TGTGCCAGTACCCTGGGACAGGGGAGATTTGAGCAGTTCTTC
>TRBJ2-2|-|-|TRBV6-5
CASSYVGAYTGELFF
TGTGCCAGCAGTTACGTGGGAGCCTACACCGGGGAGCTGTTTTTT
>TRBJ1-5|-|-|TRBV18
CASSPNSGLAQPQHF
TGTGCCAGCTCACCAAATTCAGGGCTTGCTCAGCCCCAGCATTTT